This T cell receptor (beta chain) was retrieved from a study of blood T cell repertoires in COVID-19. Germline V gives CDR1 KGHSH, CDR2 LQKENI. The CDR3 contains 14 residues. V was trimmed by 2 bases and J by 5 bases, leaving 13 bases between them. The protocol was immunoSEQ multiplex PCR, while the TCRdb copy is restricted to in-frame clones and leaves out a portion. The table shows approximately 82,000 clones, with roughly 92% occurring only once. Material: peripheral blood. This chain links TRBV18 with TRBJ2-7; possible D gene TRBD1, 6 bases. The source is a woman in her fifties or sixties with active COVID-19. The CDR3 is CASSPDRRGNEQYF. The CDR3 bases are TGTGCCAGCTCACCAGATCGAAGGGGGAACGAGCAGTACTTC.